The clone carrying this TCR beta chain has just a few counts. The antigen is undetermined. The data derive from a study of T cells after yellow fever vaccination. Points from the study as a whole: The study noted that FACS-sorted repertoires could contain abundant clonotypes contaminating from the bulk population.

TCRdb reprocessed the 5' RACE reads via MiXCR and lists one record per CDR3 protein. The profile covers 150,000 to 200,000 distinct CDR3 sequences, with approximately 10% appearing a single time and less than 40% taken by the ten largest. V lost 5 bases to trimming and J lost 14 bases, with 13 bases between them. Germline loops: CDR1 SGHTA, CDR2 FQGNSA. The CDR3 covers 12 residues. Sequences were derived from CD8+ T cells sorted from PBMCs, sampled 15 days after the yellow fever booster vaccination. This receptor was obtained from a man younger than 35 who received the YFV17D yellow fever vaccine. V is TRBV7-2 and J is TRBJ1-6, with D perhaps matching TRBD1 (5 bases). CDR3 residues: CASSPFWGALHF. CDR3 in DNA: TGTGCCAGCAGCCCCTTTTGGGGGGCCCTCCACTTT.